These 24 T cell receptor beta chains share one sample of origin, sequenced in a study of T cell responses to AZD1222 COVID-19 vaccine. The assay was immunoSEQ multiplex PCR, and TCRdb's table has in-frame clones only and misses some. The sample lists about 110,000 clones, approximately 87% occurring once. Sequenced material: peripheral blood, taken 28 days after the second AZD1222 dose. All receptors come from an adult who received the AZD1222 COVID-19 vaccine.

The CDR3 DNA sequence: TGTGCCAGCAGTTACTCGCGGGGGTTGTACTATGGCTACACCTTC. Translation gives CASSYSRGLYYGYTF. The V call is TRBV6-5, the J call TRBJ1-2, with D possibly being TRBD1 (5 bases). With 0 bases removed from V and 3 bases from J, the gap between germline ends came to 11 bases. In germline, CDR1 is MNHEY, CDR2 SVGAGI. The CDR3 is 15 residues long.

The chain is built from TRBV7-6 and TRBJ2-1, with 7 bases fitting TRBD1. The CDR3 contains 15 residues. The V gene's germline CDR1 is SGHVS and CDR2 FNYEAQ. V lost 5 bases, J lost 9 bases, and 13 bases stayed unmatched. The CDR3 region has the DNA TGTGCCAGCAGCCCAAGAGGGCCACAGGGGATTGAGCAGTTCTTC. Protein: CASSPRGPQGIEQFF.

The genes are TRBV28 and TRBJ1-1; no firm D call. The CDR3 has 11 residues. Between the trimmed V and J ends, which lost 6 bases and 4 bases, there was a span of 6 bases. Germline CDR1 reads MDHEN; CDR2 reads SYDVKM. Here the CDR3 DNA reads TGTGCCAGCAGCTTACCCACTGAAGCTTTCTTT. Its protein is CASSLPTEAFF.

The J gene is TRBJ2-4, the V gene TRBV5-1, with unresolved D. Germline loops: CDR1 SGHRS, CDR2 YFSETQ. Trimming stripped 0 bases from V and 13 bases from J, with 11 bases between. This CDR3 has 12 amino acids. The CDR3 loop is CASSLEGKPQYF. The CDR3 nucleotides are TGCGCCAGCAGCTTGGAAGGGAAGCCCCAGTACTTC.

The chain has TRBV4-1 and TRBJ2-7; TRBD1 might be the D (5 bases). The CDR3 covers 17 residues. V lost 1 base to trimming and J lost 3 bases, with 19 bases between them. Per the germline V gene, CDR1 is MGHRA and CDR2 is YSYEKL. The CDR3 reads CASSQVPGAGLNYEQYF. CDR3 DNA sequence: TGCGCCAGCAGCCAAGTACCTGGGGCAGGGTTGAACTACGAGCAGTACTTC.

The chain carries TRBV4-1 and TRBJ1-4; D is possibly TRBD1 (5 bases). This CDR3 spans 16 amino acids. Germline V lookup: CDR1 MGHRA, CDR2 YSYEKL. Deletions cut 0 bases from V and 8 bases from J, with 16 bases between. The CDR3 is CASSQDPGTQKEKLFF. DNA of the CDR3: TGCGCCAGCAGCCAAGATCCGGGGACGCAGAAAGAAAAACTGTTTTTT.

This rearrangement joins TRBV7-7 to TRBJ2-1; perhaps TRBD2 as D (7 bases). Germline assignment: CDR1 SSHAT and CDR2 FNYEAQ (reference sequence). The V end was cut by 8 bases, the J end by 4 bases, with 18 bases between. This CDR3 spans 15 amino acids. CDR3 loop: CASAQVAGAYNEQFF. CDR3 nucleotide sequence: TGTGCCAGCGCGCAGGTGGCGGGGGCGTACAATGAGCAGTTCTTC. Using reference TRBV7-7 and TRBJ2-1 for the parts outside the CDR3, the full variable domain is GAGVSQSPRYKVTKRGQDVTLRCDPISSHATLYWYQQALGQGPEFLTYFNYEAQPDKSGLPSDRFSAERPEGSISTLTIQRTEQRDSAMYRCASAQVAGAYNEQFFGPGTRLTVL.

This chain's CDR3 is CASSTSGTLIDEQFF. CDR3 DNA: TGTGCCAGTAGTACATCCGGGACTCTGATCGATGAGCAGTTCTTC. J is TRBJ2-1 and V is TRBV19, with D possibly matching TRBD2 (6 bases). The CDR3 is 15 residues long. V was clipped by 4 bases and J by 8 bases, with 18 bases between them. Germline V gives CDR1 LNHDA, CDR2 SQIVND (reference sequence).

V and J are TRBV2 and TRBJ1-6; 7 bases are a match to TRBD1. The CDR3 is 15 residues long. Germline V gene sequence: CDR1 SNHLY, CDR2 FYNNEI. Trimming cost V 2 bases and J 7 bases; bases outside gene matches: 5. The CDR3 nucleotides are TGTGCCAGCAGTGAAACACAGGGGCTCAATTCACCCCTCCACTTT. It codes for CASSETQGLNSPLHF.

The V call is TRBV3-1 (or the pseudogene TRBV3-2), the J call TRBJ1-1; D remains unclear. The CDR3 loop spans 15 amino acids. Germline loops: CDR1 LGHDT, CDR2 YNNKEL (reference sequence). The V and J ends lost 6 bases and 1 base respectively, with 15 bases between them. The CDR3: CASSLRRLRNTEAFF. The CDR3 DNA sequence: TGTGCCAGCAGTCTAAGGAGGCTTCGGAACACTGAAGCTTTCTTT.

J is TRBJ2-2 and V is TRBV7-9; D is unclear. The CDR3 covers 15 residues. Germline V lookup: CDR1 SEHNR, CDR2 FQNEAQ (reference sequence). Between the trimmed V and J ends, which lost 8 bases and 1 base, there was a span of 14 bases. CDR3: CASRLGIWNTGELFF. For the CDR3, the DNA is TGTGCCAGCCGTCTGGGTATCTGGAACACCGGGGAGCTGTTTTTT.

The chain recombines TRBV29-1 with TRBJ2-6, with 10 bases fitting TRBD1. Looked up from germline, CDR1 is SQVTM and CDR2 is ANQGSEA. V trimming: 4 bases; J trimming: 19 bases; junction bases outside the gene matches: 10. The CDR3 has 12 amino acids. The CDR3 spells CSVGHGQGVKTF. CDR3 coding DNA: TGCAGCGTTGGCCATGGACAGGGGGTAAAAACTTTC.

This clone occurred once. This sequence joins TRBV27 and TRBJ2-1; possibly TRBD1 for D (5 bases). Trimming took off 3 bases at V and 4 bases at J, with 13 bases between the two ends. CDR1 is MNHEY and CDR2 is SMNVEV in the germline V gene (reference sequence). The CDR3 is 15 amino acids. The CDR3 sequence is CASSFLPREYNEQFF. Written as DNA, the CDR3 is TGTGCCAGCAGTTTTCTCCCCAGGGAATACAATGAGCAGTTCTTC.

V usage is TRBV10-3 and J usage is TRBJ2-7; no clear D. V dropped 3 bases and J dropped 2 bases, with 8 bases sitting between them. CDR3 length: 13 amino acids. In germline, CDR1 is ENHRY, CDR2 SYGVKD. This CDR3 is CAISDVRTYEQYF. The CDR3 DNA is TGTGCCATCAGTGATGTCAGGACCTACGAGCAGTACTTC.

This clone has just one count. This chain uses TRBV25-1 with TRBJ1-1; D remains unclear. This CDR3 has 14 residues. The V gene's germline CDR1 is MGHDK and CDR2 SYGVNS. V lost 1 base to trimming and J lost 4 bases, with 10 bases between them. Here the CDR3 reads CASSESRVGTEAFF. The CDR3 DNA reads TGTGCCAGCAGTGAATCTAGGGTAGGCACTGAAGCTTTCTTT.

The gene calls are TRBV19 and TRBJ1-2; D is perhaps TRBD1 (5 bases). Trimming stripped 6 bases from V and 5 bases from J, with 31 bases between. CDR3 size: 19 residues. In germline, CDR1 is LNHDA, CDR2 SQIVND (reference sequence). CDR3 in amino acids: CASSIMISGDRTPPYGYTF. The CDR3 DNA reads TGTGCCAGTAGCATCATGATTTCGGGGGACCGTACCCCTCCTTATGGCTACACCTTC.

The chain has TRBV9 and TRBJ2-1; tentative D call: TRBD2 (6 bases). Germline assignment: CDR1 SGDLS and CDR2 YYNGEE. The CDR3 loop spans 14 amino acids. The V gene lost 1 base and the J gene lost 5 bases, with 10 bases spanning the gap. The CDR3 loop is CASSVTGSNNEQFF. For the CDR3, the DNA is TGTGCCAGCAGCGTAACCGGGAGTAACAATGAGCAGTTCTTC.

The chain couples TRBV15 to TRBJ2-2; weak D call: TRBD1 (5 bases). Germline lookup yields CDR1 LNHNV and CDR2 YYDKDF (reference sequence). The length of the CDR3 is 14 residues. V gave up 1 base and J gave up 7 bases, with 10 bases separating them. The CDR3: CATSRARGVGELFF. The DNA of the CDR3 is TGTGCCACCAGCAGAGCTAGGGGTGTCGGGGAGCTGTTTTTT.

The gene calls are TRBV4-2 and TRBJ1-1; D call uncertain. The V gene lost 0 bases and the J gene lost 5 bases, with 13 bases spanning the gap. The CDR3 is 15 residues long. CDR1 is LGHNA, CDR2 YNFKEQ, per germline. The CDR3 spells CASSQESGVLTEAFF. CDR3 nucleotides: TGTGCCAGCAGCCAAGAATCGGGAGTTCTGACTGAAGCTTTCTTT.

The chain uses TRBV7-3 and TRBJ1-3; no definite D call. Germline-derived CDR1 and CDR2 are SGHTA and FQGTGA. CDR3 size: 14 residues. Trimming left V 3 bases short and J 2 bases short, with 8 bases between. CDR3 sequence reads: CASSFGKAGNTIYF. The CDR3, as DNA: TGTGCCAGCAGCTTCGGGAAGGCTGGAAACACCATATATTTT. The full variable domain, its missing parts supplied by reference TRBV7-3 and TRBJ1-3, is GAGVSQTPSNKVTEKGKYVELRCDPISGHTALYWYRQSLGQGPEFLIYFQGTGAADDSGLPNDRFFAVRPEGSVSTLKIQRTERGDSAVYLCASSFGKAGNTIYFGEGSWLTVV.

This clone was counted only a few times. The chain recombines TRBV9 with TRBJ1-4; D call uncertain. The ends were cut back, 4 bases at V and 0 bases at J, with 7 bases in the middle. Germline V gene data show CDR1 as SGDLS and CDR2 as YYNGEE. The CDR3 consists of 14 residues. CDR3 DNA sequence: TGTGCCAGCAGCCCAACCGCAACTAATGAAAAACTGTTTTTT. It specifies CASSPTATNEKLFF.

The chain carries TRBV27 and TRBJ1-2; TRBD1 agrees at 10 bases. J was trimmed by 8 bases and V by 6 bases; bases with no gene match: 9. Germline loops: CDR1 MNHEY, CDR2 SMNVEV (reference sequence). The CDR3 totals 14 residues. The CDR3 region has the DNA TGTGCCAGCAGAAACACCGGGACAGGGGACGGCTACACCTTC. Translating gives CASRNTGTGDGYTF.

In its sample, this clone was seen once. This chain joins TRBV27 and TRBJ1-1; D is possibly TRBD1 (5 bases). Germline loops: CDR1 MNHEY, CDR2 SMNVEV (reference sequence). V dropped 5 bases and J dropped 2 bases, with 9 bases sitting between them. This CDR3 comprises 13 residues. In DNA, the CDR3 is TGTGCCAGCAGTCCAAGGGGAAACACTGAAGCTTTCTTT. Translation gives CASSPRGNTEAFF.

The V gene is TRBV10-1, the J gene TRBJ1-1, with a weak D call TRBD1 (6 bases). The germline CDR1 and CDR2 sequences are WNHNN and SYGVQD (reference sequence). The length of the CDR3 is 17 residues. V was trimmed by 1 base and J by 3 bases, leaving 18 bases between them. Written as DNA, the CDR3 is TGCGCCAGCAGTGAGTTGCAACAGGGAATCCAGTACACTGAAGCTTTCTTT. This gives the protein CASSELQQGIQYTEAFF.